The clone carrying this TCR beta chain was picked up many times. Its antigen is currently unknown. The record originates from a study of CD8 T cells in ankylosing spondylitis. TCRdb called the 5' RACE reads again in MiXCR, with one record for every CDR3 protein. Of about 240,000 distinct CDR3 sequences listed, about 10% are singletons. Study results and limitations: One TCR beta motif, made up of fewer than 10 highly homologous variants, appeared characteristic of ankylosing spondylitis blood. Within peripheral blood, clones linked to disease were CD8+ and relatively rare. As reported, disease-linked clones showed significant enrichment in matched ankylosing spondylitis synovial fluid.

The CDR3 is 15 residues long. Germline V CDR1 and CDR2: SGHRS, YFSETQ. Trimming took off 4 bases at V and 3 bases at J, with 17 bases between the two ends. The sequenced material came from blood, either unsorted or a sorted T cell fraction (not recorded which). This sequence originates from a male donor with ankylosing spondylitis or in good health (not recorded which). V gene TRBV5-1 combines with J gene TRBJ2-7, with TRBD2 as a possible D gene (6 bases). The chain's CDR3 is CASSPTGGYVYEQYF. The CDR3 nucleotides are TGCGCCAGCAGCCCAACAGGAGGGTACGTCTACGAGCAGTACTTC.